The clone carrying this TCR beta chain was observed a handful of times. Antigen: not known. The PCR contained 60 Vbeta and 13 Jbeta primers. The repertoire was sequenced with immunoSEQ multiplex PCR; TCRdb's copy has only in-frame clones and lacks some. The profile shows some 150,000 clones, 80% of them singletons. The data belong to a study of cytomegalovirus exposure and HLA in healthy donors. Overall study findings and caveats: Most observed TCR sequences were rare, whereas some public TCRs were detected in many donors. Available immune exposure information covered CMV serostatus only.

The CDR3 sequence is 17 residues long. The receptor's source is a man aged 25 to 40 in good health and CMV-seronegative. The rearrangement links TRBV21-1 to TRBJ2-3; TRBD2 reflects the table's D call only, with no check against the DNA. TRBV21-1 is deemed a pseudogene. The sequencing input was PBMCs. CDR3 residues: CASSALRAGREVDTQYF. DNA of the CDR3: TGTGCCAGCAGCGCCCTTAGGGCGGGGCGGGAGGTGGATACGCAGTATTTT.